The rows below give T cell receptor beta chains drawn from one sample of a study of metastatic and nonmetastatic thyroid tumors. TCRdb re-called the PCR reads through MiXCR. In the table there are about 93,000 clones, more than 9.5% of which are singletons. Sequencing was done on a sample of blood. The receptors shown here come from a female donor with papillary thyroid cancer or a benign thyroid nodule (not recorded which). Some clones in this sample may be carry-over from other donors' samples. The CDR3 runs from the conserved cysteine through the conserved F or W. Each record gives: J gene, clone size, D gene, V gene, CDR3 protein, CDR3 DNA. D genes are given only for firm matches. Clone size is given for some rows only: seen once, a few or many times, or a class if the clone is expanded.

>TRBJ2-1|NA|TRBD2|TRBV20-1
CSATGASGLYNEQFF
TGCAGTGCTACCGGGGCTAGCGGCCTCTACAATGAGCAGTTCTTC
>TRBJ1-1|many|NA|TRBV9
CASSPGPFQNTEAFF
TGTGCCAGCAGCCCGGGACCTTTCCAGAACACTGAAGCTTTCTTT
>TRBJ2-5|many|NA|TRBV4-2
CASSQVGDQETQYF
TGTGCCAGCAGCCAAGTAGGAGACCAAGAGACCCAGTACTTC
>TRBJ1-4|many|NA|TRBV28
CASSLLRRGLEKLFF
TGTGCCAGCAGTTTATTGAGGAGGGGATTAGAAAAACTGTTTTTT
>TRBJ2-7|many|NA|TRBV28
CASSLRMNPVSYEQYF
TGTGCCAGCAGCCTACGAATGAATCCCGTCTCCTACGAGCAGTACTTC
>TRBJ2-6|many|NA|TRBV6-2/TRBV6-3
CASRPGGSGANVLTF
TGTGCCAGCAGACCTGGGGGGTCTGGGGCCAACGTCCTGACTTTC
>TRBJ2-7|many|TRBD1|TRBV19
CASSRGQGDYEQYF
TGTGCCAGTAGCCGCGGACAGGGGGATTACGAGCAGTACTTC
>TRBJ1-1|NA|NA|TRBV28
CASSLVWCAFF
TGTGCCAGCAGTTTGGTCTGGTGTGCTTTCTTT
>TRBJ2-5|few|NA|TRBV28
CASSLTGQAHTQYF
TGTGCCAGCAGCTTAACAGGGCAAGCCCATACCCAGTACTTC
>TRBJ2-3|NA|NA|TRBV20-1
CSAPNRGGADTQYF
TGCAGTGCCCCGAACAGGGGAGGGGCAGATACGCAGTATTTT
>TRBJ1-4|many|NA|TRBV9
CASSVGQGGWEKLFF
TGTGCCAGCAGCGTAGGTCAGGGAGGATGGGAAAAACTGTTTTTT
>TRBJ2-2|many|TRBD2|TRBV3-1
CASSQEGTSGRTGELFF
TGTGCCAGCAGCCAAGAAGGGACTAGCGGGAGGACCGGGGAGCTGTTTTTT
>TRBJ2-1|many|TRBD2|TRBV20-1
CSASVIAGVVNEQFF
TGCAGTGCTAGCGTAATAGCGGGAGTCGTCAATGAGCAGTTCTTC
>TRBJ2-1|many|NA|TRBV9
CASSEGPIGDEQFF
TGTGCCAGCAGCGAAGGACCCATCGGGGATGAGCAGTTCTTC
>TRBJ2-1|many|NA|TRBV20-1
CSARSNEQFF
TGCAGTGCTAGGTCCAATGAGCAGTTCTTC
>TRBJ2-1|many|NA|TRBV30
CAWNLVSNEQFF
TGTGCCTGGAATCTAGTCAGTAATGAGCAGTTCTTC